Listed here are 20 T cell receptor beta chains from one sample, sequenced in a study of cytomegalovirus exposure and HLA in healthy donors. Both 60 Vbeta primers and 13 Jbeta primers went into the PCR. Data came from immunoSEQ multiplex PCR; TCRdb stores just in-frame clones and leaves some out. This sample carries 150,000 to 200,000 clones, 65% to 80% of them seen once, and the ten largest clones take approximately 2.4%. Sequencing was performed on PBMCs. The receptors derive from a woman in her 40s in good health and CMV-seropositive.

This chain uses TRBV7-2 with TRBJ2-7; D perhaps matches TRBD2 (6 bases). Germline CDR1 reads SGHTA; CDR2 reads FQGNSA. With 4 bases removed from V and 6 bases from J, the gap between germline ends came to 19 bases. The CDR3 has 15 residues. CDR3: CASSSSRDSLFEQYF. CDR3 coding DNA: TGTGCCAGCAGCTCCTCGAGGGACTCCCTTTTCGAGCAGTACTTC.

The chain is built from TRBV5-1 and TRBJ1-3; 8 nucleotides align to TRBD1. The CDR3 is made up of 15 amino acids. Trimming cost V 0 bases and J 2 bases; bases outside gene matches: 1. Germline V lookup: CDR1 SGHRS, CDR2 YFSETQ. CDR3 nucleotides: TGCGCCAGCAGCTTGGAACAGGGGGCTGGAAACACCATATATTTT. Amino acid sequence: CASSLEQGAGNTIYF.

This rearrangement joins TRBV7-8 to TRBJ2-3, with 8 bases that match TRBD2. Trimming at V came to 5 bases and at J to 0 bases, leaving 7 bases not matched to a gene. The germline CDR1 and CDR2 sequences are SGHVS and FQNEAQ. This CDR3 spans 16 amino acids. The DNA of the CDR3 is TGTGCCAGCAGCGTCGGGGGGGGCTCTAGCACAGATACGCAGTATTTT. This gives the protein CASSVGGGSSTDTQYF.

The chain joins TRBV23-1 to TRBJ2-2; D might be TRBD1 (6 bases). TRBV23-1 is an ORF, and what it does is uncertain. CDR3 size: 17 residues. V lost 3 bases, J lost 7 bases, and 21 bases lay in between. The CDR3 region has the DNA TGCGCCAGCAGTCATTATAGACAGGATCCAAGTGGCGGGGAGCTGTTTTTT. This sequence encodes CASSHYRQDPSGGELFF.

CDR3 residues: CASTGGGGQETQYF. CDR3 DNA sequence: TGTGCCAGCACCGGAGGGGGGGGGCAAGAGACCCAGTACTTC. The chain uses TRBV6-1 and TRBJ2-5, with D possibly TRBD2 on 7 matching bases. CDR1 is MNHNS, CDR2 SASEGT, per germline. Trimming removed 7 bases at V and 2 bases at J, with 14 bases between. The CDR3 length is 14 residues.

This clone was seen only once. The chain links TRBV5-1 to TRBJ2-1; 7 nucleotides agree with TRBD2. Unmatched junction bases numbered 3, after V lost 0 bases and J lost 6 bases. The CDR3 sequence is 14 residues long. Germline V gene data show CDR1 as SGHRS and CDR2 as YFSETQ. The DNA of the CDR3 is TGCGCCAGCAGCTTGGCCGCTAGCGGCAATGAGCAGTTCTTC. It translates to CASSLAASGNEQFF.

This clone was seen only a few times. The chain is built from TRBV10-2 and TRBJ1-4; possibly TRBD1 for D (5 bases). The germline CDR1 and CDR2 sequences are WSHSY and SAAADI. V lost 6 bases and J 0 bases, leaving 8 bases between the germline ends. The CDR3 spans 14 residues. The CDR3: CASRETATNEKLFF. The CDR3 nucleotides read TGCGCCAGCAGAGAGACAGCAACTAATGAAAAACTGTTTTTT.

This chain joins TRBV7-2 and TRBJ2-7; tentative D call: TRBD2 (6 bases). The CDR3 runs 14 residues. V gave up 2 bases and J gave up 6 bases, with 14 bases separating them. Germline-derived CDR1 and CDR2 are SGHTA and FQGNSA. CDR3 DNA sequence: TGTGCCAGCAGCTTACATACGGGAGTACGCGAGCAGTACTTC. It translates to CASSLHTGVREQYF.

This clone appeared a few times. V and J are TRBV28 and TRBJ1-2; D gene unclear. V lost 4 bases to trimming and J lost 0 bases, with 12 bases between them. CDR1 is MDHEN, CDR2 SYDVKM, per germline. The CDR3 covers 15 residues. CDR3: CASSSLGSSNYGYTF. CDR3 coding DNA: TGTGCCAGCAGTTCGTTGGGCAGCTCTAACTATGGCTACACCTTC.

The rearrangement uses TRBV7-2 and TRBJ2-5; 7 nucleotides align to TRBD2. The V and J ends lost 2 bases and 4 bases, in that order; junction bases with no gene match: 7. CDR1 and CDR2 from the germline V gene are SGHTA and FQGNSA. This CDR3 region has 15 residues. CDR3 sequence: CASSLRVGGPETQYF. Here the CDR3 DNA reads TGTGCCAGCAGCTTAAGAGTGGGAGGGCCAGAGACCCAGTACTTC.

The genes are TRBV5-1 and TRBJ2-1, with D perhaps matching TRBD2 (6 bases). The CDR3 spans 13 residues. V lost 6 bases and J 8 bases, leaving 15 bases between the germline ends. Germline V gene lookup returns CDR1 SGHRS and CDR2 YFSETQ. CDR3 sequence: CASMGGGSDEQFF. The CDR3 nucleotides read TGCGCCAGCATGGGAGGAGGTAGCGATGAGCAGTTCTTC. Full variable domain (remainder filled in from reference TRBV5-1 and TRBJ2-1): KAGVTQTPRYLIKTRGQQVTLSCSPISGHRSVSWYQQTPGQGLQFLFEYFSETQRNKGNFPGRFSGRQFSNSRSEMNVSTLELGDSALYLCASMGGGSDEQFFGPGTRLTVL.

This clone was counted a single time. This chain connects TRBV11-2 to TRBJ2-3; D is possibly TRBD2 (6 bases). V was pared by 6 bases and J by 9 bases, with 7 bases between. The CDR3 spans 10 residues. Looked up from germline, CDR1 is SGHAT and CDR2 is FQNNGV. The chain's CDR3 is CASRRDTQYF. Here the CDR3 DNA reads TGTGCCAGCAGGCGGGACACGCAGTATTTT.

The chain links TRBV7-9 to TRBJ2-5, with TRBD2 matching 13 bases. The V gene end was trimmed by 5 bases and the J gene end by 5 bases; junction bases not matched to a gene: 8. Germline assignment: CDR1 SEHNR and CDR2 FQNEAQ (reference sequence). CDR3 length equals 16 residues. The CDR3 is CASSPGLAGARETQYF. Written as DNA, the CDR3 is TGTGCCAGCAGCCCCGGACTAGCGGGAGCAAGGGAGACCCAGTACTTC.

The chain has TRBV18 and TRBJ1-2, with 8 bases that match TRBD1. The junction had 6 bases not matched to a gene; V was cut back by 0 bases and J by 0 bases. Germline loops: CDR1 KGHSH, CDR2 LQKENI. This CDR3 is built from 17 residues. DNA for the CDR3: TGTGCCAGCTCACCACCTTCGGGACAGGTGGCTAACTATGGCTACACCTTC. As protein: CASSPPSGQVANYGYTF.

The chain couples TRBV10-3 to TRBJ1-2, with TRBD1 matching 9 bases. The trim removed 4 bases at V and 5 bases at J, leaving 17 bases unmatched. CDR1 is ENHRY and CDR2 is SYGVKD in the germline V gene. CDR3 size: 18 residues. This chain's CDR3 is CAISAGTGRVGPGYGYTF. For the CDR3, the DNA is TGTGCCATCAGTGCCGGGACAGGGAGGGTGGGACCGGGGTATGGCTACACCTTC.

The chain uses TRBV5-1 and TRBJ1-3, with D maybe TRBD1 (5 bases). The CDR3 contains 15 residues. The V gene lost 5 bases and the J gene lost 4 bases, with 16 bases spanning the gap. Germline V gene lookup returns CDR1 SGHRS and CDR2 YFSETQ. CDR3 sequence (DNA): TGCGCCAGCAGGCCGGTCGGGGGGGGAGGAAACACCATATATTTT. This translates into CASRPVGGGGNTIYF.

J is TRBJ2-7 and V is TRBV6-6, with 11 bases identical to TRBD2. Germline values: CDR1 MNHNY, CDR2 SVGAGI (reference sequence). The CDR3 length is 15 residues. The V segment lost 4 bases and the J segment 1 base; nucleotides outside the gene matches: 3. The CDR3 nucleotides are TGTGCCAGCAGTTCCTTAGCGGGGGGGTCCTACGAGCAGTACTTC. It encodes CASSSLAGGSYEQYF.

The chain recombines TRBV6-5 with TRBJ2-2, with 10 bases that match TRBD1. Germline V gene sequence: CDR1 MNHEY, CDR2 SVGAGI. V trimming: 6 bases; J trimming: 7 bases; junction bases outside the gene matches: 5. The CDR3 consists of 14 residues. CDR3: CASRGDRGSGELFF. As DNA, the CDR3 is TGTGCCAGCAGAGGGGACAGGGGAAGCGGGGAGCTGTTTTTT.

The rearrangement uses TRBV7-2 and TRBJ2-2; a possible D gene is TRBD2 (5 bases). Looked up from germline, CDR1 is SGHTA and CDR2 is FQGNSA. V was shortened by 1 base and J by 6 bases, with 12 bases between the two germline ends. The CDR3 consists of 15 residues. CDR3 bases: TGTGCCAGCAGCTTAGGTCGGAGGCCCCCCGGGGAGCTGTTTTTT. Amino acid sequence: CASSLGRRPPGELFF.

The DNA for the CDR3 is TGTGCCAGTAGTCCTCCAACCAGGGATGGCTACACCTTC. Translation gives CASSPPTRDGYTF. The chain links TRBV19 to TRBJ1-2; possibly TRBD1 for D (5 bases). V was shortened by 5 bases and J by 6 bases, with 13 bases between the two germline ends. Germline lookup yields CDR1 LNHDA and CDR2 SQIVND (reference sequence). This CDR3 has 13 amino acids.